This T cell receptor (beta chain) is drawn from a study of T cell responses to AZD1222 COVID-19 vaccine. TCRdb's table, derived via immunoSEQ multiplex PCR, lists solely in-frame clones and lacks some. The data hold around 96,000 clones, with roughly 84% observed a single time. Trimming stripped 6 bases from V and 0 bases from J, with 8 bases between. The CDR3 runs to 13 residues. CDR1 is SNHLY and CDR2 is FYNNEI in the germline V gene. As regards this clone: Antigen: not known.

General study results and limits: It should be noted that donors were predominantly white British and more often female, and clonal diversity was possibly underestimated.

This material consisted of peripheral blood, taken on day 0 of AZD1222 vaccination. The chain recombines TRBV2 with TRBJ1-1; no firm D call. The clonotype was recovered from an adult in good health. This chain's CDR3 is CASRTPLNTEAFF. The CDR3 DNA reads TGTGCCAGCAGGACCCCTTTGAACACTGAAGCTTTCTTT.